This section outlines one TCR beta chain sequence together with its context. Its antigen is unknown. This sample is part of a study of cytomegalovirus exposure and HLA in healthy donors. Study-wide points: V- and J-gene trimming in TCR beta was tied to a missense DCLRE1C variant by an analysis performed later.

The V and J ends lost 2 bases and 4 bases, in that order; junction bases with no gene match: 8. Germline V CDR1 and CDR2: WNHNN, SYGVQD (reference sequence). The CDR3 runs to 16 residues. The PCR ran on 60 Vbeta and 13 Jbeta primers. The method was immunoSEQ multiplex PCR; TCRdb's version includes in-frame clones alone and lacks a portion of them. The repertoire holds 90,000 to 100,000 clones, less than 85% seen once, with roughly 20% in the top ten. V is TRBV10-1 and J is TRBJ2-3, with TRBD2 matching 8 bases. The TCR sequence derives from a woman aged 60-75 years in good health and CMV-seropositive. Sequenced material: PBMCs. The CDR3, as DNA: TGCGCCAGCAGTGAGAATCGGGGGGGGTTGTCAGATACGCAGTATTTT. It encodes CASSENRGGLSDTQYF.